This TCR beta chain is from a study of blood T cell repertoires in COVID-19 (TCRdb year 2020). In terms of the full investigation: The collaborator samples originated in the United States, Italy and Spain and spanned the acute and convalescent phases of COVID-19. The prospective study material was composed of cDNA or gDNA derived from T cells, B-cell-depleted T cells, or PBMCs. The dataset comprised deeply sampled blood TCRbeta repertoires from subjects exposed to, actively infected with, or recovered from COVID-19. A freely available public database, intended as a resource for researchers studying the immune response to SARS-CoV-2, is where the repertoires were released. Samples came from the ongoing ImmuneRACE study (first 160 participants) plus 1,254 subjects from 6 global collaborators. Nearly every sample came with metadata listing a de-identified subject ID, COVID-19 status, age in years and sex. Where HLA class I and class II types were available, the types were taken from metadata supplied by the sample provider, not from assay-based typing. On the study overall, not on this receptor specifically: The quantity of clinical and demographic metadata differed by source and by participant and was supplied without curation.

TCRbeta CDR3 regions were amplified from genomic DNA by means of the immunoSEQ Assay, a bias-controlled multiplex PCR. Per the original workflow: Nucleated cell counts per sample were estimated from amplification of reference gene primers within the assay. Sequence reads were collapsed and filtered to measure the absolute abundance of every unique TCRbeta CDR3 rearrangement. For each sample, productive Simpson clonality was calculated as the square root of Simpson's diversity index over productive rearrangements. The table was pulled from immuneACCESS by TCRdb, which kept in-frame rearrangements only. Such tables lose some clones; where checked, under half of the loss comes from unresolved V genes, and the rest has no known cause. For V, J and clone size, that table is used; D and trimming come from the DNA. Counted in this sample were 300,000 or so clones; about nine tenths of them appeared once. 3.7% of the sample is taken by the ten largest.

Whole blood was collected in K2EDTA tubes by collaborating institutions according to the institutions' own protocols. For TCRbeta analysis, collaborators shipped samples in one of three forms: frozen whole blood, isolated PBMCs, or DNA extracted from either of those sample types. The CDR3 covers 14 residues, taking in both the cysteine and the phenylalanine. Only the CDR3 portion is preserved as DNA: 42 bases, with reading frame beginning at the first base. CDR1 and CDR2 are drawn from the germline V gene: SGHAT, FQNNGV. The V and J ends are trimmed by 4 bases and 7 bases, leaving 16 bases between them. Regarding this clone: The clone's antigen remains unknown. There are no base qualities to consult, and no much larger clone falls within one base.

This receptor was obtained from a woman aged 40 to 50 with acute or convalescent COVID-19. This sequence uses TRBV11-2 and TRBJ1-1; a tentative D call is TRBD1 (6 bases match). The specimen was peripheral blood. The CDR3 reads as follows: CASSSLQGIFEAFF. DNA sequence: TGTGCCAGCAGCTCTTTACAGGGCATCTTTGAAGCTTTCTTT.